This TCR beta chain was profiled in a study of cytomegalovirus exposure and HLA in healthy donors. Germline assignment: CDR1 MDHEN and CDR2 SYDVKM. CDR3 length: 15 amino acids. The V end was cut by 3 bases, the J end by 0 bases, with 12 bases between. This clone has just one count. TCRdb keeps only in-frame clones here, not all; method: immunoSEQ multiplex PCR. Altogether roughly 330,000 clones are present, roughly 87% being singletons, with the ten largest covering 1% to 1.5%. This TCR derives from a woman aged 25 to 39 in good health and CMV-seropositive. The sample comprised PBMCs. This chain joins TRBV28 and TRBJ2-7; D may be TRBD2 (5 bases). The chain's CDR3 is CASSFPSGASYEQYF. CDR3 coding DNA: TGTGCCAGCAGTTTCCCCAGCGGCGCCTCCTACGAGCAGTACTTC. The variable domain in full, completed from reference TRBV28 and TRBJ2-7, reads DVKVTQSSRYLVKRTGEKVFLECVQDMDHENMFWYRQDPGLGLRLIYFSYDVKMKEKGDIPEGYSVSREKKERFSLILESASTNQTSMYLCASSFPSGASYEQYFGPGTRLTVT.